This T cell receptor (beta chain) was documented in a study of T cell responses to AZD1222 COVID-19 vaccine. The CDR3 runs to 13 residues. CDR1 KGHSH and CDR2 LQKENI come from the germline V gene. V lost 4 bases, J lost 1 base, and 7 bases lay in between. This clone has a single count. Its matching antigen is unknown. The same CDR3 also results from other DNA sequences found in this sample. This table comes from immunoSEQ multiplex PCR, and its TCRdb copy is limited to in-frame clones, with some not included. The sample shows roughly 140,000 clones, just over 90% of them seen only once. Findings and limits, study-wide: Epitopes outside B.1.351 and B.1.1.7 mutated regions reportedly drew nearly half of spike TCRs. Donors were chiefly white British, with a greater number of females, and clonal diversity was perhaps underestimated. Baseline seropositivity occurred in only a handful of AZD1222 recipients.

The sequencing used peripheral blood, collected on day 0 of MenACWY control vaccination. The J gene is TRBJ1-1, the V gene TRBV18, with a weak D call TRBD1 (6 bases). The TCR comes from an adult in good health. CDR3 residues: CASSLTGNTEAFF. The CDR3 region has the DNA TGTGCCAGCTCACTGACAGGGAACACTGAAGCTTTCTTT.